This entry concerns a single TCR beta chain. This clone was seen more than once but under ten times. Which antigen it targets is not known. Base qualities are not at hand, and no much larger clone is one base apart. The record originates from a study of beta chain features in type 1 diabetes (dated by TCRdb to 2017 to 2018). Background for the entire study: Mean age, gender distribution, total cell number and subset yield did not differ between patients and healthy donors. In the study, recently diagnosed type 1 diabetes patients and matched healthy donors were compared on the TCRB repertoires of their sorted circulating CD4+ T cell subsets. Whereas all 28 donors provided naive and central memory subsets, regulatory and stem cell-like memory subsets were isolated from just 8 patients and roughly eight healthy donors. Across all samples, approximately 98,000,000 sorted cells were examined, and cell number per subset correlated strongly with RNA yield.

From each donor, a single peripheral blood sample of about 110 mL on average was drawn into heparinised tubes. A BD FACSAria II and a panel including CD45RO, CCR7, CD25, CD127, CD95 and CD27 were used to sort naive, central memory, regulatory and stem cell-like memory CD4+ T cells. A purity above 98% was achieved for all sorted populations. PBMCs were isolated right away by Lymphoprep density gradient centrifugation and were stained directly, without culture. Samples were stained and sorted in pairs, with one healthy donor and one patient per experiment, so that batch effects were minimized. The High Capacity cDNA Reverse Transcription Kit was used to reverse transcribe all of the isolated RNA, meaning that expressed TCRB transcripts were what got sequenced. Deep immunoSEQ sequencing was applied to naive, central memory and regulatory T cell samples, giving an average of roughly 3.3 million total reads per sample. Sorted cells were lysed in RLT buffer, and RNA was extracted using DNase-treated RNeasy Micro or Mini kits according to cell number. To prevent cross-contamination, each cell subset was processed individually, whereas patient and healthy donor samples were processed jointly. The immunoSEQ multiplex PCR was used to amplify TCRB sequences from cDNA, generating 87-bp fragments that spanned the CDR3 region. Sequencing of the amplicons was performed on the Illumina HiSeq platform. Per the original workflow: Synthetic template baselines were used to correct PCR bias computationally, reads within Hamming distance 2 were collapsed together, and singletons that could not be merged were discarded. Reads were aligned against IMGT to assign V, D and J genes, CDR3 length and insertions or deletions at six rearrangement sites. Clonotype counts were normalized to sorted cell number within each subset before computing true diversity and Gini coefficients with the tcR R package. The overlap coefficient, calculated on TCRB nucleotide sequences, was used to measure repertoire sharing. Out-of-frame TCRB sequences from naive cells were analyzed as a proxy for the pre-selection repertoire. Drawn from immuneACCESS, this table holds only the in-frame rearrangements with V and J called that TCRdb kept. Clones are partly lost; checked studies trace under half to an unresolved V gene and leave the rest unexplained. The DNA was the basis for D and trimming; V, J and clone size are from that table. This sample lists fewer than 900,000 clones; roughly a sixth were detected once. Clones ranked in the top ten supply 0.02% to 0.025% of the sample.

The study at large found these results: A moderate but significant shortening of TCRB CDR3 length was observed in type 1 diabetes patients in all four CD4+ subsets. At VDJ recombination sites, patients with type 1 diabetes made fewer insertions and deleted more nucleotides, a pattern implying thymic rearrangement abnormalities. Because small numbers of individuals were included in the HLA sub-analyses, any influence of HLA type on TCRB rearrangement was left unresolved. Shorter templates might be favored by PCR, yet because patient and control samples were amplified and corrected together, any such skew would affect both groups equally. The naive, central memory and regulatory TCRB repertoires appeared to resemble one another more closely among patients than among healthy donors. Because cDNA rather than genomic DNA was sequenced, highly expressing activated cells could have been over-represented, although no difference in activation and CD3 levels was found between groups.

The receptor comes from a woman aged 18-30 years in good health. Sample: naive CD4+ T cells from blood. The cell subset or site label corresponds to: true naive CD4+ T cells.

The DNA sequence is TGCAGTGGGGGGAACCAAGAGACCCAGTACTTC. It codes for CSGGNQETQYF. Here the chain combines TRBV20-1 and TRBJ2-5; the D gene is perhaps TRBD1 or TRBD2, each of them matching over 5 bases. V and J lose 7 bases and 0 bases, and a span of 6 bases separates them. There are 11 amino acids in the CDR3, from cysteine to phenylalanine inclusive. Only the CDR3 DNA is retained, 33 bases long and in frame from the first base. The germline V gene (reference sequence) specifies DFQATT as CDR1 and SNEGSKA as CDR2.